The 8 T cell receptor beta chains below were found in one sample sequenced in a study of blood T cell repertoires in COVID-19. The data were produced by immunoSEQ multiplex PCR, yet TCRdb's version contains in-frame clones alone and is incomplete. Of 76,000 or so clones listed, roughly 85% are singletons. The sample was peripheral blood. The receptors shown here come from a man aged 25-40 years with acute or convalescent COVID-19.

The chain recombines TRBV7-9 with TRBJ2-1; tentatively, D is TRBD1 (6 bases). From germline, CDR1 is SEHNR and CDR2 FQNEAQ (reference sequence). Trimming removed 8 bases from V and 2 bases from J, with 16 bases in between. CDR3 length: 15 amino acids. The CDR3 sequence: CASHLISGAYNEQFF. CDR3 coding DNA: TGTGCCAGCCACTTGATTTCAGGGGCCTACAATGAGCAGTTCTTC.

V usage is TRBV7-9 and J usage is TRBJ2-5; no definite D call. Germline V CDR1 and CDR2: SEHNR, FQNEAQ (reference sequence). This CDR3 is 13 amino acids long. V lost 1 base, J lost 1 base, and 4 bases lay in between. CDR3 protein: CASSLGAQETQYF. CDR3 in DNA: TGTGCCAGCAGCTTAGGGGCCCAAGAGACCCAGTACTTC.

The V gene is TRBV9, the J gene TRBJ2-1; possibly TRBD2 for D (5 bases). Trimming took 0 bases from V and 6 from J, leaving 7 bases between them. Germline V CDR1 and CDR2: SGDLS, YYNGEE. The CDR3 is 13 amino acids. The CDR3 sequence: CASSVDAGNEQFF. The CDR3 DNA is TGTGCCAGCAGCGTAGATGCGGGCAATGAGCAGTTCTTC. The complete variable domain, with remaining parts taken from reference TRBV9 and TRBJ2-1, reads DSGVTQTPKHLITATGQRVTLRCSPRSGDLSVYWYQQSLDQGLQFLIQYYNGEERAKGNILERFSAQQFPDLHSELNLSSLELGDSALYFCASSVDAGNEQFFGPGTRLTVL.

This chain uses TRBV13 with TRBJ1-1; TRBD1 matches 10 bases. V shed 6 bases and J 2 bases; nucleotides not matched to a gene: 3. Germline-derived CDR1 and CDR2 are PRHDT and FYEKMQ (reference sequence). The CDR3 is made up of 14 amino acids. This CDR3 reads CASRRQGANTEAFF. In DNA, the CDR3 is TGTGCCAGCAGACGACAGGGGGCCAACACTGAAGCTTTCTTT.

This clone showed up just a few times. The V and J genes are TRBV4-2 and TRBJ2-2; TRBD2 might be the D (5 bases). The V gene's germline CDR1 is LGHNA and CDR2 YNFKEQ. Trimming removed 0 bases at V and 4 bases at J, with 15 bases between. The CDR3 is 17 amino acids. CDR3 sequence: CASSQEKAGGVTGELFF. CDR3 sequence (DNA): TGTGCCAGCAGCCAAGAAAAGGCGGGCGGAGTCACCGGGGAGCTGTTTTTT.

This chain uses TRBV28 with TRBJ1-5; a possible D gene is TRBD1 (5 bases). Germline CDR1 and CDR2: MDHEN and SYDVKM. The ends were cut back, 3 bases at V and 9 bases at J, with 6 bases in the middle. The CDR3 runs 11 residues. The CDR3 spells CASSFRGPQHF. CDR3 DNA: TGTGCCAGCAGTTTTAGGGGGCCCCAGCATTTT. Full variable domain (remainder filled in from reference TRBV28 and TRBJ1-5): DVKVTQSSRYLVKRTGEKVFLECVQDMDHENMFWYRQDPGLGLRLIYFSYDVKMKEKGDIPEGYSVSREKKERFSLILESASTNQTSMYLCASSFRGPQHFGDGTRLSIL.

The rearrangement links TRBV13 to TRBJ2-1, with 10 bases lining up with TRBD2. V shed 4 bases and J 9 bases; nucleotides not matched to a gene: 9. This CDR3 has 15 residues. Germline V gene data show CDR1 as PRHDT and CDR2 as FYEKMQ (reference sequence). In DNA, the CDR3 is TGTGCCAGCAGCTCCTCTAGCGGGGGATTGAGTGAGCAGTTCTTC. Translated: CASSSSSGGLSEQFF. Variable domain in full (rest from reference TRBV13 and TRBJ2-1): AAGVIQSPRHLIKEKRETATLKCYPIPRHDTVYWYQQGPGQDPQFLISFYEKMQSDKGSIPDRFSAQQFSDYHSELNMSSLELGDSALYFCASSSSSGGLSEQFFGPGTRLTVL.

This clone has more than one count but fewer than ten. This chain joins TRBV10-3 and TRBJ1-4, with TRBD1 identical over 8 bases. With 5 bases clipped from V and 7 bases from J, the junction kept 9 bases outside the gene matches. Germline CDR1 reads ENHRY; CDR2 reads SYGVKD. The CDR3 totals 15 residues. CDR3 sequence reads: CAISPSDRAVEKLFF. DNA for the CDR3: TGTGCCATCAGTCCCTCGGACAGGGCGGTTGAAAAACTGTTTTTT.